Shown below are 9 T cell receptor beta chains from a single sample sequenced in a study of technical replicates of blood from a few donors. The repertoire was sequenced with immunoSEQ multiplex PCR; TCRdb's copy has only in-frame clones and lacks some. The repertoire holds 80,000 or so clones, with more than 80% as singletons. Sequenced input: PBMCs. These receptors were obtained from a human donor in good health. Some clones in this sample may be carry-over from other donors' samples.

V usage is TRBV19 and J usage is TRBJ1-2, with 8 bases aligning to TRBD1. This CDR3 comprises 15 residues. V was clipped by 5 bases and J by 4 bases; unmatched bases: 9. Germline V gene sequence: CDR1 LNHDA, CDR2 SQIVND (reference sequence). This chain's CDR3 is CASSSPGQEIYGYTF. CDR3 in DNA: TGTGCCAGTAGTTCACCGGGACAGGAAATCTATGGCTACACCTTC.

The chain uses TRBV7-9 and TRBJ2-7, with a possible D match to TRBD2 (5 bases). CDR3 length equals 15 residues. Deletions cut 2 bases from V and 5 bases from J, with 16 bases between. Germline V gene data show CDR1 as SEHNR and CDR2 as FQNEAQ (reference sequence). CDR3 bases: TGTGCCAGCAGCTTATCTAGCCTCGTGGCCAACGAGCAGTACTTC. Its translation is CASSLSSLVANEQYF.

This clone has only one observation. The V call is TRBV7-9, the J call TRBJ2-1; 10 bases are a match to TRBD2. CDR1 and CDR2 from the germline V gene are SEHNR and FQNEAQ (reference sequence). J lost 5 bases, V lost 5 bases, and 6 bases had no gene match. The length of the CDR3 is 15 residues. The CDR3 region has the DNA TGTGCCAGCAGCCCCGGGACTAGCGACCACAATGAGCAGTTCTTC. This encodes CASSPGTSDHNEQFF.

The chain combines TRBV29-1 with TRBJ2-5; no firm D call. CDR1 is SQVTM, CDR2 ANQGSEA, per germline. This CDR3 has 13 residues. V lost 6 bases to trimming and J lost 5 bases, with 16 bases between them. The CDR3, as DNA: TGCAGCGTCGCAAGTTCAGGTCGGGAGACCCAGTACTTC. Its translation is CSVASSGRETQYF.

This clone was counted a single time. The chain is built from TRBV5-8 and TRBJ1-5; D is perhaps TRBD1 (5 bases). Germline assignment: CDR1 SGHTS and CDR2 YDEGEE. The CDR3 totals 16 residues. V was clipped by 0 bases and J by 0 bases, with 10 bases between them. CDR3 nucleotides: TGTGCCAGCAGCTTGGGGGGCAGTTATAGCAATCAGCCCCAGCATTTT. Translated: CASSLGGSYSNQPQHF.

This chain links TRBV7-9 with TRBJ1-1; D unclear. This CDR3 spans 12 amino acids. V dropped 8 bases and J dropped 4 bases, with 11 bases sitting between them. Per the germline V gene, CDR1 is SEHNR and CDR2 is FQNEAQ (reference sequence). Written as DNA, the CDR3 is TGTGCCAGCCAAGGAGGCACCACTGAAGCTTTCTTT. It translates to CASQGGTTEAFF.

This clone has a single count. This sequence joins TRBV6-6 and TRBJ1-2; 8 bases are a match to TRBD1. Germline V gene lookup returns CDR1 MNHNY and CDR2 SVGAGI (reference sequence). The CDR3 spans 15 residues. Trimming removed 5 bases from V and 6 bases from J; junction bases left unmatched: 11. The CDR3 sequence: CASSRSTGAGDGYTF. CDR3 in DNA: TGTGCCAGCAGTAGGTCGACAGGGGCAGGCGATGGCTACACCTTC.

In this sample, this clone turned up a few times. This chain connects TRBV5-1 to TRBJ2-2, with a weak D call TRBD1 (6 bases). Trimming stripped 3 bases from V and 0 bases from J, with 12 bases between. The CDR3 sequence is 16 residues long. Germline CDR1 reads SGHRS; CDR2 reads YFSETQ. The CDR3 region has the DNA TGCGCCAGCAGCTCCCGGGACACCTCGAACACCGGGGAGCTGTTTTTT. Its translation: CASSSRDTSNTGELFF.

This clone came up once. The chain combines TRBV5-1 with TRBJ2-2; maybe TRBD2 (6 bases). The germline CDR1 and CDR2 sequences are SGHRS and YFSETQ. The CDR3 is 15 amino acids. V was trimmed by 3 bases and J by 4 bases, leaving 13 bases between them. The CDR3 DNA follows: TGCGCCAGCAGCTCACTAGCTAGCGCCACCGGGGAGCTGTTTTTT. It is translated as CASSSLASATGELFF.